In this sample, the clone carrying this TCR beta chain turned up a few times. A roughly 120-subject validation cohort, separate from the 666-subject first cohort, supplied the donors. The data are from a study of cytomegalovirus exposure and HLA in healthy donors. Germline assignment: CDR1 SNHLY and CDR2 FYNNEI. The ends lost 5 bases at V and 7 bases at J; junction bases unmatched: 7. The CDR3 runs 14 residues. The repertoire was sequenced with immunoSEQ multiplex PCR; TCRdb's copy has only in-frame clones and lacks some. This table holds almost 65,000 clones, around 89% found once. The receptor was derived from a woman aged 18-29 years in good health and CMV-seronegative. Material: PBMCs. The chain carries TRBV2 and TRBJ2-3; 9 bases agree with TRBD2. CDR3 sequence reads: CASSQAGGTYTQYF. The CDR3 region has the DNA TGTGCCAGCAGTCAGGCGGGGGGGACATATACGCAGTATTTT.